Presented here are 9 T cell receptor beta chains from one specimen sequenced in a study of blood T cells in healthy people across ages (dated by TCRdb to between 2015 and 2017). Library method: 5' RACE. TCRdb records Illumina HiSeq 2500 as the sequencer. A second PCR of about 6 to 12 cycles was run with a J-beta primer mix and a sample-barcoded 5' primer. The public reads were reanalyzed by TCRdb: fastp trimming at Q25, MiXCR alignment, in-frame beta chains only. Every entry covers one CDR3 protein and lists the most common genes and DNA from its rows. Across this sample there are some 1,500,000 distinct CDR3 sequences, with approximately 39% seen only once. The ten biggest clones cover over 3.5% of the sample. The sequenced sample consisted of blood. These receptors all come from a woman between 18 and 29 years old in good health.

The CDR3 reads CASSYGNENEQYF. The CDR3 nucleotides are TGTGCCAGCAGTTACGGGAACGAGAACGAGCAGTACTTC. The chain is built from TRBV27 and TRBJ2-7, with TRBD2 as a possible D gene (5 bases). V was clipped by 4 bases and J by 5 bases, with 12 bases between them. The CDR3 sequence is 13 residues long. From germline, CDR1 is MNHEY and CDR2 SMNVEV (reference sequence).

This sequence joins TRBV29-1 and TRBJ1-2; 11 nucleotides agree with TRBD1. The germline V gene encodes CDR1 SQVTM and CDR2 ANQGSEA. V trimming: 5 bases; J trimming: 3 bases; junction bases outside the gene matches: 8. This CDR3 has 15 residues. The CDR3 DNA is TGCAGCGTTTCCGGGACAGGGGGTACCGACTATGGCTACACCTTC. Translation gives CSVSGTGGTDYGYTF.

This clonotype was counted a few times. This sequence joins TRBV29-1 and TRBJ1-1; possible D gene TRBD1, 5 bases. This CDR3 is 14 amino acids long. The germline V gene encodes CDR1 SQVTM and CDR2 ANQGSEA. Trimming removed 3 bases at V and 1 base at J, with 12 bases between. The CDR3 loop reads CSVDPRDGNTEAFF. The CDR3 DNA is TGCAGCGTTGACCCCCGGGACGGGAACACTGAAGCTTTCTTT.

This clonotype showed up many times. The rearrangement joins TRBV7-2 to TRBJ2-3, with no clear D. V was shortened by 4 bases and J by 2 bases, with 10 bases between the two germline ends. This CDR3 region has 14 residues. CDR1 and CDR2 (germline): SGHTA, FQGNSA. Here the CDR3 reads CASSSRSYTDTQYF. The CDR3 DNA reads TGTGCCAGCAGCTCCCGGTCCTACACAGATACGCAGTATTTT.

This clonotype showed up just once. Sequence at one end of the junction differs from germline and may be a read error. CDR3 bases: TGTGCCAGCAGCCAAGCTATAGGCGGCTTCTCCTACAATGAGCAGTACTTC. Its protein product is CASSQAIGGFSYNEQYF. The chain uses TRBV4-1 and TRBJ2-7; D is unclear. Germline V gene lookup returns CDR1 MGHRA and CDR2 YSYEKL. The CDR3 contains 17 residues.

This clonotype has only one observation. The rearrangement joins TRBV28 to TRBJ2-1, with TRBD2 identical over 10 bases. The tail of the sequence fits TRBJ2-7 better, so the J call may be wrong. Germline CDR1 is MDHEN and CDR2 is SYDVKM. The CDR3 is made up of 13 amino acids. The CDR3 sequence: CASSRTSGNEQYF. CDR3 sequence (DNA): TGTGCCAGCAGCCGGACTAGCGGCAATGAGCAGTACTTC.

This clonotype has a handful of counts. CDR3 loop: CASSLMSELNYGYTF. CDR3 sequence (DNA): TGTGCCAGCAGTTTAATGTCAGAACTTAACTATGGCTACACCTTC. The chain recombines TRBV12-3 or TRBV12-4 with TRBJ1-2; no clear D gene. The length of the CDR3 is 15 residues. With 2 bases removed from V and 1 base from J, the gap between germline ends came to 11 bases.

The table lists this clonotype with a few counts. The genes are TRBV28 and TRBJ2-1, with D uncertain. CDR3 size: 15 residues. Germline V gives CDR1 MDHEN, CDR2 SYDVKM. V was trimmed by 3 bases and J by 2 bases, leaving 11 bases between them. The CDR3, as DNA: TGTGCCAGCAGTTTCGTAAGTCTTACCTACAATGAGCAGTTCTTC. Translation: CASSFVSLTYNEQFF.

This clonotype was seen once. The chain couples TRBV27 to TRBJ1-2; tentatively, D is TRBD1 (6 bases). Trimming removed 2 bases from V and 4 bases from J, with 17 bases in between. There are 16 residues in the CDR3. Germline CDR1 MNHEY, CDR2 SMNVEV (reference sequence). The CDR3 loop is CASSLLDRPQLYGYTF. Here the CDR3 DNA reads TGTGCCAGCAGTTTACTAGACAGGCCTCAGCTCTATGGCTACACCTTC.